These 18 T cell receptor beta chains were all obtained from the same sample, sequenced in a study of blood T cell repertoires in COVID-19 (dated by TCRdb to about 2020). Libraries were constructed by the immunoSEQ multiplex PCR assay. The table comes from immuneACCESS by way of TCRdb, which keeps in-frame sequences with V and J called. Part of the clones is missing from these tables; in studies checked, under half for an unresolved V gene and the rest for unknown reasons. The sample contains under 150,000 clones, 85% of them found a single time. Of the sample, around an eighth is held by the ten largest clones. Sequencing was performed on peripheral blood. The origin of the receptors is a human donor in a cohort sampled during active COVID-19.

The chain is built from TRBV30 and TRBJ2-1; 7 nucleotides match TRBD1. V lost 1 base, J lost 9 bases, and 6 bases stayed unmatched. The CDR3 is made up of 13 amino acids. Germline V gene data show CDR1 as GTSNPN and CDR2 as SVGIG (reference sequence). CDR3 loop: CAWSEQGTSEQFF. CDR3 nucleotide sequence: TGTGCCTGGAGTGAACAGGGGACCAGTGAGCAGTTCTTC.

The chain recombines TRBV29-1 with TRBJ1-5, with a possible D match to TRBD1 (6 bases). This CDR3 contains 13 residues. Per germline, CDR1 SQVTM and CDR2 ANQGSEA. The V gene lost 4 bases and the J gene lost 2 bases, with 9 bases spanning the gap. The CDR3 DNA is TGCAGCGTTGGCAGGGGACGCAATCAGCCCCAGCATTTT. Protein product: CSVGRGRNQPQHF.

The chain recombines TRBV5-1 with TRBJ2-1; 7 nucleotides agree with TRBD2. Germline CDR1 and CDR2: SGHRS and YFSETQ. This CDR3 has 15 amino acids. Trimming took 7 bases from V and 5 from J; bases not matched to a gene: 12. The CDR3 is CASSPLAAGNNEQFF. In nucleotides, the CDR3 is TGCGCCAGCTCTCCCCTAGCGGCGGGCAACAATGAGCAGTTCTTC.

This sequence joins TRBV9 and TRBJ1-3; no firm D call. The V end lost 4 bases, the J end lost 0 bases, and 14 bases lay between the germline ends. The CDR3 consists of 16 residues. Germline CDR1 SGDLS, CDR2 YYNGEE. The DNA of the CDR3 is TGTGCCAGCAGCCCCGGGGTGCGGAGCTCTGGAAACACCATATATTTT. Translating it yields CASSPGVRSSGNTIYF.

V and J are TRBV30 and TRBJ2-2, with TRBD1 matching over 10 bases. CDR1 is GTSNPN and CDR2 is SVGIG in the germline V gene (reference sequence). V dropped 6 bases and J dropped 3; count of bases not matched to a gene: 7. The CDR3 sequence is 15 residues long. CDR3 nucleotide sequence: TGTGCCTGCGGGACAGGGGTCCATTACACCGGGGAGCTGTTTTTT. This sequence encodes CACGTGVHYTGELFF. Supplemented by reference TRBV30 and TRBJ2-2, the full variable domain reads SQTIHQWPATLVQPVGSPLSLECTVEGTSNPNLYWYRQAAGRGLQLLFYSVGIGQISSEVPQNLSASRPQDRQFILSSKKLLLSDSGFYLCACGTGVHYTGELFFGEGSRLTVL.

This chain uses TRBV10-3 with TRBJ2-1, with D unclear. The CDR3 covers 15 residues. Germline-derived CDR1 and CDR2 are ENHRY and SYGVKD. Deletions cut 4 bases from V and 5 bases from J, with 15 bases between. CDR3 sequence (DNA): TGTGCCATCAGTGTGGCGCCCCAGGTTGACAATGAGCAGTTCTTC. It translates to CAISVAPQVDNEQFF.

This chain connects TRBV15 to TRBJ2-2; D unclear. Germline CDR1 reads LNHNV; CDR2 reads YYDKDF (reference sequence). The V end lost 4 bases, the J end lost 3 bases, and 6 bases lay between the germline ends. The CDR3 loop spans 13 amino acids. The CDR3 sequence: CATSKQYTGELFF. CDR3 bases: TGTGCCACCAGCAAACAGTACACCGGGGAGCTGTTTTTT.

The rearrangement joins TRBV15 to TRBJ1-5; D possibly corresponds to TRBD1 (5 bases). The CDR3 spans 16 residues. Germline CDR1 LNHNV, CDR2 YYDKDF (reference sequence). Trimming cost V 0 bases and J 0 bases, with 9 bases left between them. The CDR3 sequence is CATSRDSGISNQPQHF. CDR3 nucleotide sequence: TGTGCCACCAGCAGAGATTCAGGGATTAGCAATCAGCCCCAGCATTTT. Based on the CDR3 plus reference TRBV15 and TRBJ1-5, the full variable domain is DAMVIQNPRYQVTQFGKPVTLSCSQTLNHNVMYWYQQKSSQAPKLLFHYYDKDFNNEADTPDNFQSRRPNTSFCFLDIRSPGLGDTAMYLCATSRDSGISNQPQHFGDGTRLSIL.

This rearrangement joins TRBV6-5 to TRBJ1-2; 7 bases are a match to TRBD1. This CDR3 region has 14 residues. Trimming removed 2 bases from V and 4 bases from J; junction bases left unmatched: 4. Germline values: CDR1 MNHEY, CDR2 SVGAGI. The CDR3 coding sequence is TGTGCCAGCAGTTACCGGGGACAGTCCTATGGCTACACCTTC. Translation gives CASSYRGQSYGYTF.

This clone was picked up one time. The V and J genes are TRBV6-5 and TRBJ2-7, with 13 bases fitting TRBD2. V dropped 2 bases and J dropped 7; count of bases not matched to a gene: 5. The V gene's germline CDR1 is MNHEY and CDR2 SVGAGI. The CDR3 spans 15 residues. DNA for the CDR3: TGTGCCAGCAGTTACGGTCGACTAGCGGGGGGAGAGCAGTACTTC. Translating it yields CASSYGRLAGGEQYF.

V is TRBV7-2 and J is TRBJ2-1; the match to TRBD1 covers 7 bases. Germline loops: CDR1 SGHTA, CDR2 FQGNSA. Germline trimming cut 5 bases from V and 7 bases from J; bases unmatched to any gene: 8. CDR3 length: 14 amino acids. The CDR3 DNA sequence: TGTGCCAGCAGCGAACAGGGGTGGGGGAATGAGCAGTTCTTC. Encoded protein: CASSEQGWGNEQFF.

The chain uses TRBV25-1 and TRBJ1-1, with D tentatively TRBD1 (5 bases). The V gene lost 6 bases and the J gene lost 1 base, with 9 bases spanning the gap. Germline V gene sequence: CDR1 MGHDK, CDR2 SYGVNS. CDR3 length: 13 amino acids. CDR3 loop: CASSFGANTEAFF. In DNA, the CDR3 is TGTGCCAGCAGCTTTGGGGCGAACACTGAAGCTTTCTTT.

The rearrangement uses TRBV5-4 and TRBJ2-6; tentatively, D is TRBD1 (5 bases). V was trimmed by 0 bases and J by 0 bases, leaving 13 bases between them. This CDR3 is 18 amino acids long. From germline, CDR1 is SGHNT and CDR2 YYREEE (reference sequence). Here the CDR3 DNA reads TGTGCCAGCAGCTTGGATTCAGGGATCCGCTCTGGGGCCAACGTCCTGACTTTC. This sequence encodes CASSLDSGIRSGANVLTF. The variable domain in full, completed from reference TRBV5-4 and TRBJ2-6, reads ETGVTQSPTHLIKTRGQQVTLRCSSQSGHNTVSWYQQALGQGPQFIFQYYREEENGRGNFPPRFSGLQFPNYSSELNVNALELDDSALYLCASSLDSGIRSGANVLTFGAGSRLTVL.

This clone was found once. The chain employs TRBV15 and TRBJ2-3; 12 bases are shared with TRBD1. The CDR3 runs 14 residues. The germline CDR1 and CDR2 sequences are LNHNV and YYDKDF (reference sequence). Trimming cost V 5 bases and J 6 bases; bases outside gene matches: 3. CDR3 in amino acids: CATSSGQGADTQYF. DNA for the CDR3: TGTGCCACCAGCTCGGGACAGGGGGCTGATACGCAGTATTTT.

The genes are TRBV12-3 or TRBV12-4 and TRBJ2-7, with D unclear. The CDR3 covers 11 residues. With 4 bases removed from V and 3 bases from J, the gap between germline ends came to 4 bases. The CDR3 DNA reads TGTGCCAGCAGTTCCTACTACGAGCAGTACTTC. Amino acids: CASSSYYEQYF.

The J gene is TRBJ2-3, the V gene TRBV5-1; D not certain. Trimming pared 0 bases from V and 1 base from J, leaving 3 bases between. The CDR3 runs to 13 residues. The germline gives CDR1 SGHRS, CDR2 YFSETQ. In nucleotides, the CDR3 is TGCGCCAGCAGCTTGGCGGGCACAGATACGCAGTATTTT. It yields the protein CASSLAGTDTQYF.

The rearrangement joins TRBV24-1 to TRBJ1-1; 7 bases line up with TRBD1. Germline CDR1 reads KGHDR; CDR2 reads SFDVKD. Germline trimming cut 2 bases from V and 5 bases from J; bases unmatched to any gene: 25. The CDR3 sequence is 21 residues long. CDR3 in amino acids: CATSDSTEGGTGISLDTEAFF. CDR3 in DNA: TGTGCCACCAGTGATTCGACAGAAGGGGGCACGGGCATCTCACTGGATACTGAAGCTTTCTTT.

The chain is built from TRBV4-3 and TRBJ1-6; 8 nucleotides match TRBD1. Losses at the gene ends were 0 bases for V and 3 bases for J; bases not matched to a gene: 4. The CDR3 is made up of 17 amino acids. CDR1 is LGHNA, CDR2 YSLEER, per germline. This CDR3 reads CASSQDLGQGYNSPLHF. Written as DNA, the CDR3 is TGCGCCAGCAGCCAAGACCTCGGACAGGGCTATAATTCACCCCTCCACTTT.